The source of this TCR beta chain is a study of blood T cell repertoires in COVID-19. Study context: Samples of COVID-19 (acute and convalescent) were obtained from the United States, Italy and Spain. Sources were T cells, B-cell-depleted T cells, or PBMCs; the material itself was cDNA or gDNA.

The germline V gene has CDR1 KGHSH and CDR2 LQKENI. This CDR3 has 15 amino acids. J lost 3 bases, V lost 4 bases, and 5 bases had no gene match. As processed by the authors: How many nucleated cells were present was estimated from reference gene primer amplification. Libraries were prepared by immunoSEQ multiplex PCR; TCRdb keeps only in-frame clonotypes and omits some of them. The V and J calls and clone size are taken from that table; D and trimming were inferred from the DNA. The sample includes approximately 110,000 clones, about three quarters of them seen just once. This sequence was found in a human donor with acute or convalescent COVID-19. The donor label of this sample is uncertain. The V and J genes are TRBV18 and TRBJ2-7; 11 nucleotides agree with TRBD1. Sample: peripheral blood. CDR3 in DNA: TGTGCCAGCTCACGCGGACAGGGGGCGTACTACGAGCAGTACTTC. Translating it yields CASSRGQGAYYEQYF. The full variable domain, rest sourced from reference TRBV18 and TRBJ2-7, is NAGVMQNPRHLVRRRGQEARLRCSPMKGHSHVYWYRQLPEEGLKFMVYLQKENIIDESGMPKERFSAEFPKEGPSILRIQQVVRGDSAAYFCASSRGQGAYYEQYFGPGTRLTVT.